These 17 T cell receptor beta chains came from one sample sequenced in a study of cytomegalovirus exposure and HLA in healthy donors. PCR amplification relied on 60 Vbeta primers (plus 13 Jbeta primers). Only in-frame clones appear in the TCRdb table, and some are missing; sequencing was by immunoSEQ multiplex PCR. The table records roughly 200,000 clones, 70% to 90% of them present only once. The sequencing input was PBMCs. The receptor source for this set is a young man in good health and CMV-seronegative.

This clone has a handful of counts. In DNA form, the CDR3 reads TGTGCCAGCAGCTTAGGTAGGGGGTCCTACGAGCAGTACTTC. Translating it yields CASSLGRGSYEQYF. The chain couples TRBV7-9 to TRBJ2-7; D might be TRBD1 (6 bases). The V end lost 1 base, the J end lost 1 base, and 8 bases lay between the germline ends. Germline V lookup: CDR1 SEHNR, CDR2 FQNEAQ (reference sequence). This CDR3 has 14 residues.

This chain's CDR3 is CASSVDWGRETQYF. For the CDR3, the DNA is TGTGCCAGCAGCGTAGACTGGGGGCGAGAGACCCAGTACTTC. The rearrangement links TRBV9 to TRBJ2-5, with TRBD1 as a possible D gene (6 bases). The germline V gene encodes CDR1 SGDLS and CDR2 YYNGEE. CDR3 length: 14 amino acids. V was cut by 0 bases and J by 4 bases, with 10 bases left in between. The full variable domain, rest sourced from reference TRBV9 and TRBJ2-5, is DSGVTQTPKHLITATGQRVTLRCSPRSGDLSVYWYQQSLDQGLQFLIQYYNGEERAKGNILERFSAQQFPDLHSELNLSSLELGDSALYFCASSVDWGRETQYFGPGTRLLVL.

CDR3 nucleotides: TGCAGCGTTGAGCGGGATGGCTACACCTTC. It is translated as CSVERDGYTF. The rearrangement links TRBV29-1 to TRBJ1-2, with D unresolved. CDR3 length equals 10 residues. Germline CDR1 and CDR2: SQVTM and ANQGSEA. Trimming pared 3 bases from V and 6 bases from J, leaving 5 bases between.

The chain uses TRBV18 and TRBJ2-5, with TRBD1 matching 7 bases. With V trimmed by 1 base and J by 5 bases, 7 bases remained unmatched. Germline loops: CDR1 KGHSH, CDR2 LQKENI. The CDR3 length is 15 residues. For the CDR3, the DNA is TGTGCCAGCTCACCACAGGACAGGCCGGGGGAGACCCAGTACTTC. It translates to CASSPQDRPGETQYF.

This sequence joins TRBV10-3 and TRBJ2-7, with 9 bases fitting TRBD1. This CDR3 contains 14 residues. After removal of 6 bases from V and 3 bases from J, the junction contained 6 bases not matched to a gene. In germline, CDR1 is ENHRY, CDR2 SYGVKD. The CDR3 is CAISSGTGNYEQYF. The CDR3 coding sequence is TGTGCCATCAGCTCCGGGACAGGGAACTACGAGCAGTACTTC.

The J gene is TRBJ2-7, the V gene TRBV10-3, with D possibly matching TRBD1 (6 bases). The CDR3 totals 13 residues. Germline CDR1 ENHRY, CDR2 SYGVKD. V lost 5 bases and J 3 bases, leaving 11 bases between the germline ends. The CDR3 region is CAISRGQYYEQYF. Written as DNA, the CDR3 is TGTGCCATCAGTCGCGGACAGTACTACGAGCAGTACTTC.

The chain combines TRBV5-1 with TRBJ2-7, with D maybe TRBD1 (6 bases). The germline V and J ends were trimmed by 3 bases and 3 bases, with 16 bases remaining between them. Germline assignment: CDR1 SGHRS and CDR2 YFSETQ. The CDR3 is 15 amino acids. This CDR3 reads CASSSTPQGLYEQYF. CDR3 DNA sequence: TGCGCCAGCAGCTCCACCCCACAGGGCCTCTACGAGCAGTACTTC. Full variable domain (rest looked up from reference TRBV5-1 and TRBJ2-7): KAGVTQTPRYLIKTRGQQVTLSCSPISGHRSVSWYQQTPGQGLQFLFEYFSETQRNKGNFPGRFSGRQFSNSRSEMNVSTLELGDSALYLCASSSTPQGLYEQYFGPGTRLTVT.

This clone was found a few times. Additional DNA sequences in this sample encode the identical CDR3. This chain joins TRBV4-2 and TRBJ2-7; 8 bases match TRBD2. The CDR3 is made up of 16 amino acids. With V trimmed by 0 bases and J by 0 bases, 4 bases remained unmatched. CDR1 LGHNA and CDR2 YNFKEQ come from the germline V gene. The CDR3 here is CASSQDTGGASYEQYF. The CDR3 DNA reads TGTGCCAGCAGCCAAGATACGGGGGGGGCCTCCTACGAGCAGTACTTC.

The chain has TRBV7-6 and TRBJ2-3, with 7 positions matching TRBD2. V was pared by 8 bases and J by 1 base, with 0 bases of the junction left unmatched. Germline assignment: CDR1 SGHVS and CDR2 FNYEAQ. The CDR3 is 12 amino acids. CDR3 nucleotide sequence: TGTGCCAGCGGGGGGGGCACAGATACGCAGTATTTT. Translated, it gives CASGGGTDTQYF.

The chain recombines TRBV27 with TRBJ2-4; D may be TRBD2 (5 bases). The CDR3 covers 15 residues. V dropped 9 bases and J dropped 7 bases, with 22 bases sitting between them. Germline V gene sequence: CDR1 MNHEY, CDR2 SMNVEV (reference sequence). Written as DNA, the CDR3 is TGTGCCAGTAGTCACCGATGGATGGAGGAGAACATTCAGTACTTC. Translation gives CASSHRWMEENIQYF.

This rearrangement joins TRBV5-1 to TRBJ2-5; 9 bases match TRBD2. Per germline, CDR1 SGHRS and CDR2 YFSETQ. Trimming took 5 bases from V and 2 from J; bases not matched to a gene: 10. The CDR3 is made up of 16 amino acids. As DNA, the CDR3 is TGCGCCAGCAGGGCTAGCCCTAGCGGGACGCAAGAGACCCAGTACTTC. This encodes CASRASPSGTQETQYF.

The rearrangement links TRBV9 to TRBJ1-1; 10 positions agree with TRBD1. This CDR3 spans 14 amino acids. Germline V CDR1 and CDR2: SGDLS, YYNGEE. The V segment lost 0 bases and the J segment 5 bases; nucleotides outside the gene matches: 1. CDR3 coding DNA: TGTGCCAGCAGCGTAGCGGGACAGGGGACTGAAGCTTTCTTT. Its protein product is CASSVAGQGTEAFF.

The V and J genes are TRBV27 and TRBJ2-2; 8 bases line up with TRBD1. The CDR3 is 15 amino acids. Germline V gives CDR1 MNHEY, CDR2 SMNVEV (reference sequence). The J segment lost 0 bases and the V segment lost 6 bases, leaving 3 bases of the junction unmatched. The CDR3 sequence is CASSPGGANTGELFF. The CDR3 DNA sequence: TGTGCCAGCAGCCCAGGGGGCGCGAACACCGGGGAGCTGTTTTTT.

The chain couples TRBV28 to TRBJ1-5, with D perhaps matching TRBD1 (5 bases). Between the trimmed V and J ends, which lost 5 bases and 1 base, there was a span of 12 bases. Germline V gives CDR1 MDHEN, CDR2 SYDVKM. The length of the CDR3 is 15 residues. Here the CDR3 reads CASSPRARSNQPQHF. The CDR3 bases are TGTGCCAGCAGTCCCAGGGCTCGGAGCAATCAGCCCCAGCATTTT. The variable domain in full, with the rest retrieved from reference TRBV28 and TRBJ1-5, is DVKVTQSSRYLVKRTGEKVFLECVQDMDHENMFWYRQDPGLGLRLIYFSYDVKMKEKGDIPEGYSVSREKKERFSLILESASTNQTSMYLCASSPRARSNQPQHFGDGTRLSIL.

As to this clone: At one end, the junction sequence differs from germline, possibly due to a read error. The V gene is TRBV5-4, the J gene TRBJ2-5; TRBD2 matches 13 bases. The CDR3 extends over 16 amino acids. Germline V gene sequence: CDR1 SGHNT, CDR2 YYREEE (reference sequence). The CDR3 protein is CASSLTSGGARETQYF. CDR3 coding DNA: TGTGCTAGCAGCCTAACTAGCGGGGGGGCAAGAGAGACCCAGTACTTC.

The CDR3 DNA follows: TGTGCCAGCAGTTATCGGGGAACTAATGAAAAACTGTTTTTT. Protein sequence: CASSYRGTNEKLFF. The J gene is TRBJ1-4, the V gene TRBV6-6, with D uncertain. This CDR3 is 14 amino acids long. V shed 3 bases and J shed 1 base, with 6 bases lying between them. Germline V CDR1 and CDR2: MNHNY, SVGAGI (reference sequence).

The chain carries TRBV18 and TRBJ1-3; D may be TRBD1 (6 bases). Germline V lookup: CDR1 KGHSH, CDR2 LQKENI. The CDR3 sequence is 15 residues long. Trimming stripped 6 bases from V and 4 bases from J, with 16 bases between. The chain's CDR3 is CASSLGQSEGNTIYF. As DNA, the CDR3 is TGTGCCAGCTCGCTCGGACAGTCGGAAGGAAACACCATATATTTT.